Sequencing of this TCR beta chain was carried out in a study of T cell changes during pregnancy in multiple sclerosis. This clone was picked up one time. Trimming pared 5 bases from V and 4 bases from J, leaving 10 bases between. The CDR3 has 13 amino acids. Germline CDR1 is SGHAT and CDR2 is FQDESV (reference sequence). The repertoire was sequenced with immunoSEQ multiplex PCR; TCRdb's copy has only in-frame clones and lacks some. The table shows about 83,000 clones, with more than 90% occurring only once. The clonotype was recovered from a female donor with multiple sclerosis, enrolled in a pregnancy study. The genes are TRBV11-1 and TRBJ2-3; D call uncertain. The sample consisted of peripheral blood, taken in the second trimester of pregnancy. The CDR3 protein is CASSPRSADTQYF. DNA for the CDR3: TGTGCCAGCAGCCCGCGGAGCGCAGATACGCAGTATTTT.